This is a list of T cell receptor beta chains from one sample in a study of early T cells in non-severe SARS-CoV-2 infection. TCRdb itself ran the 5' RACE reads through MiXCR, one entry per CDR3 protein. Of roughly 60,000 distinct CDR3 sequences listed, about 12% are singletons. Material: whole blood. The receptor source for this set is an adult who was a healthcare worker with PCR-confirmed SARS-CoV-2 infection or an uninfected control (not recorded which). CDR3s include the opening cysteine and the closing phenylalanine or tryptophan. Fields, in order: V gene, D gene, clone size, J gene, CDR3 DNA, CDR3 protein. D genes are given only for firm matches. Expanded clones are given a class, and other clones once, few, many or no size at all.

>TRBV29-1|-|-|TRBJ1-2
TGCAGCGTCGCAGGGACTGTTGAAGGCTACACCTTC
CSVAGTVEGYTF
>TRBV4-1|-|many|TRBJ1-5
TGCGCCAGCAGCCAAGATCAGGTGGGCTTGGGTCAGCCCCAGCATTTT
CASSQDQVGLGQPQHF
>TRBV11-2|-|few|TRBJ2-2
TGTGCCAGCAGCTTAGATTATCCAGCGGAGGCTCAGAACACCGGGGAGCTGTTTTTT
CASSLDYPAEAQNTGELFF
>TRBV5-1|-|-|TRBJ2-1
TGCGCCAGCAGCATTGAGGGTATTGAGCAGTTCTTC
CASSIEGIEQFF
>TRBV28|-|-|TRBJ2-1
TGTGCCAGCATTGACCCGTCCTCCTACAATGAGCAGTTCTTC
CASIDPSSYNEQFF
>TRBV29-1|TRBD2|few|TRBJ2-1
TGCAGCGTTCCAGGGACTAGCGGGACCACGTACAATGAGCAGTTCTTC
CSVPGTSGTTYNEQFF
>TRBV9|TRBD1|many|TRBJ2-2
TGTGCCAGCAGCGTGGGCAGGGGGTACACCGGGGAGCTGTTTTTT
CASSVGRGYTGELFF
>TRBV29-1|TRBD1|many|TRBJ1-2
TGCAGCGTTGGGGCACAGGGGGCTGATGGCTACACCTTC
CSVGAQGADGYTF
>TRBV3-1|TRBD2|-|TRBJ2-1
TGTGCCAGCAGCTCGACTAGCGGGAGGGTCGGGAGCTCCTACAATGAGCAGTTCTTC
CASSSTSGRVGSSYNEQFF
>TRBV5-1|TRBD1|few|TRBJ1-2
TGCGCCAGCAACAGGGGAGAGGACTATGGCTACACCTTC
CASNRGEDYGYTF
>TRBV4-3|TRBD1|-|TRBJ1-4
TGCGCCAGCAGCCAGGGGACGACAGGGTCGTGGGAAAAACTGTTTTTT
CASSQGTTGSWEKLFF
>TRBV5-1|TRBD1|many|TRBJ1-2
TGCGCCAGCAGCTTGGGCGGGACAGCTAACTATGGCTACACCTTC
CASSLGGTANYGYTF
>TRBV6-6|TRBD1|-|TRBJ2-2
TGTGCCAGCAGTTACAGGGGACAGGGGGTGACCGGGGAGCTGTTTTTT
CASSYRGQGVTGELFF
>TRBV6-5|-|many|TRBJ2-5
TGTGCCAGCAGTCCCTCCGCCTGGGAGACCCAGTACTTC
CASSPSAWETQYF
>TRBV13|TRBD2|many|TRBJ2-2
TGTGCCAGCAGCTTAGGGCTAGCGGGAGGAGCCGGGGAGCTGTTTTTT
CASSLGLAGGAGELFF
>TRBV6-1|-|-|TRBJ1-3
TGTGCCAGCAGTGAACCGGCAGGGCGTCTCACCATATATTTT
CASSEPAGRLTIYF
>TRBV12-3/TRBV12-4|TRBD1|-|TRBJ1-1
TGTGCCAGCAGTCCGAGGACAGGGCAGCCTGAAGCTTTCTTT
CASSPRTGQPEAFF
>TRBV4-1|-|-|TRBJ1-2
TGCGCCAGCAGCCATCAAAGCCGGGACTGGGTTTATGGCTACACCTTC
CASSHQSRDWVYGYTF
>TRBV24-1|TRBD1|-|TRBJ2-7
TGTGCCACCAGTGATGCGTACAGGGGTGGTTACGAGCAGTACTTC
CATSDAYRGGYEQYF
>TRBV12-3/TRBV12-4|TRBD2|-|TRBJ2-3
TGTGCCAGCAGTCGCGGAGGGAGCGGGAGCCGCACAGATACGCAGTATTTT
CASSRGGSGSRTDTQYF
>TRBV9|-|-|TRBJ2-6
TGTGCCAGCAGCGTATGGTCTTTTAACGGGGCCAACGTCCTGACTTTC
CASSVWSFNGANVLTF
>TRBV5-1|TRBD1|many|TRBJ1-2
TGCGCCAGCAGCCGCGGACAGGGCGATGGCTACACCTTC
CASSRGQGDGYTF
>TRBV20-1|TRBD1|few|TRBJ1-5
TGCAGTGCTCGGGACAGCATGAATCAGCCCCAGCATTTT
CSARDSMNQPQHF
>TRBV5-1|-|many|TRBJ2-2
TGCGCCAGCAGCGTTTCACCGTCCTCCGGGGAGCTGTTTTTT
CASSVSPSSGELFF
>TRBV7-2|-|many|TRBJ2-3
TGTGCCAGCAGCTTTTCCCAACACACAGATACGCAGTATTTT
CASSFSQHTDTQYF
>TRBV20-1|-|many|TRBJ1-1
TGCAGTGCTAGAGATATGCGAGGGATCACTGAAGCTTTCTTT
CSARDMRGITEAFF
>TRBV5-1|-|many|TRBJ1-1
TGCGCCAGCAGACCCCCCTCCAGTATGAACACTGAAGCTTTCTTT
CASRPPSSMNTEAFF
>TRBV27|TRBD2|many|TRBJ2-1
TGTGCCAGTAAAACTAGCGGGGGGTTTGATGAGCAGTTCTTC
CASKTSGGFDEQFF
>TRBV11-2|TRBD1|many|TRBJ2-7
TGTGCCAGCAGCGGTACAGGGGGCATCTACGAGCAGTACTTC
CASSGTGGIYEQYF
>TRBV5-1|TRBD1|-|TRBJ2-3
TGCGCCAGCAGCTTGCAAGCCGGGACAGGCACAGATACGCAGTATTTT
CASSLQAGTGTDTQYF
>TRBV5-1|-|few|TRBJ2-6
TGCGCCAGCAGCTTCGAGGGCAGCTCTGGGGCCAACGTCCTGACTTTC
CASSFEGSSGANVLTF
>TRBV5-1|TRBD1|many|TRBJ2-3
TGCGCCAGCAGCATGGGGACAGGGGAAGATACGCAGTATTTT
CASSMGTGEDTQYF
>TRBV10-3|TRBD2|many|TRBJ2-3
TGTGCCATCAGTGAAGGACTAGCGGGTCCGCAAGATACGCAGTATTTT
CAISEGLAGPQDTQYF
>TRBV24-1|-|-|TRBJ2-7
TGTGCCACCAGTGCAATCCCGCTGCCCTTCTACGAGCAGTACTTC
CATSAIPLPFYEQYF
>TRBV3-1|TRBD2|few|TRBJ2-7
TGTGCCAGCAGCCAAGGAGGCGGGAGGAGCTCCTACGAGCAGTACTTC
CASSQGGGRSSYEQYF
>TRBV7-6|TRBD2|few|TRBJ2-5
TGTGCCAGCAGCTTAACCGCGGGGGAAGAGACCCAGTACTTC
CASSLTAGEETQYF
>TRBV14|-|many|TRBJ1-2
TGTGCCAGCAGCCAAGAAACGTCGGTCTATGGCTACACCTTC
CASSQETSVYGYTF